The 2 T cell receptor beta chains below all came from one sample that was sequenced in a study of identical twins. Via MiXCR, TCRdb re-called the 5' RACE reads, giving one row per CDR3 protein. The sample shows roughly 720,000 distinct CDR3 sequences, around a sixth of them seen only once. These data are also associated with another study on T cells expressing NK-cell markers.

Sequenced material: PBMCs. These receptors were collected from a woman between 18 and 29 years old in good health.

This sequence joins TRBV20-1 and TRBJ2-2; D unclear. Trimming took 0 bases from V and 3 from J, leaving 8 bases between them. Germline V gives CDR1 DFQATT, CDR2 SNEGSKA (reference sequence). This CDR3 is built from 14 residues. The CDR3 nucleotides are TGCAGTGCTAGAGATCGCCAGCACACCGGGGAGCTGTTTTTT. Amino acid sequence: CSARDRQHTGELFF.

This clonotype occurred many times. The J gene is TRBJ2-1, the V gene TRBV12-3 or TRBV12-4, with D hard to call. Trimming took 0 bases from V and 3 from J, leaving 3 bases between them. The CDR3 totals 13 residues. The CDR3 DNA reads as TGTGCCAGCAGTTTAGCTAACTACAATGAGCAGTTCTTC. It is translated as CASSLANYNEQFF.